A single sample gave rise to the 13 T cell receptor beta chains below, sequenced in a study of Graves' ophthalmopathy and Graves' hyperthyroidism. RNA transcripts were the source from which TCR beta CDR3 regions were amplified. Investigators did first-round RT-PCR with HTBI primers, then second-round multiplex PCR. TCRdb fed the multiplex PCR reads into MiXCR, producing one record per CDR3 protein. Found here are 150,000 or so distinct CDR3 sequences, roughly 36% of them singletons; the top ten hold about 9.5%. The material sequenced was peripheral blood. These receptors were obtained from a man younger than 45 with Graves' ophthalmopathy.

This chain connects TRBV6-1 to TRBJ1-1, with D possibly matching TRBD1 (5 bases). Trimming pared 4 bases from V and 6 bases from J, leaving 9 bases between. CDR1 MNHNS and CDR2 SASEGT come from the germline V gene. The CDR3 spans 12 residues. The CDR3 DNA reads as TGTGCCAGCAGTGCCCCCAGGGCTGAAGCTTTCTTT. Translating it yields CASSAPRAEAFF.

V gene TRBV7-9 combines with J gene TRBJ1-1, with 8 bases matching TRBD1. CDR1 and CDR2 from the germline V gene are SEHNR and FQNEAQ (reference sequence). V was pared by 7 bases and J by 1 base, with 5 bases of the junction left unmatched. The CDR3 length is 14 residues. CDR3 bases: TGTGCCAGCAAGAAGACAGGGGCGAACACTGAAGCTTTCTTT. It translates to CASKKTGANTEAFF.

In this sample, this clonotype turned up a few times. The chain combines TRBV18 with TRBJ1-1; D unclear. Germline values: CDR1 KGHSH, CDR2 LQKENI. V lost 3 bases and J lost 0, with 5 bases in between. The CDR3 totals 13 residues. The CDR3 region is CASSPRVNTEAFF. The DNA for the CDR3 is TGTGCCAGCTCACCCCGGGTGAACACTGAAGCTTTCTTT.

Ten or more counts support this clonotype. CDR3 protein: CASSQGIIGLSPQHF. The CDR3 DNA is TGTGCCAGCTCACAAGGCATAATCGGCCTATCGCCCCAGCATTTT. J is TRBJ1-5 and V is TRBV18; D not certain. Germline CDR1 KGHSH, CDR2 LQKENI. V was pared by 4 bases and J by 9 bases, with 19 bases between. This CDR3 contains 15 residues.

This clonotype showed up many times. V usage is TRBV9 and J usage is TRBJ2-5; D might be TRBD1 (5 bases). Germline V CDR1 and CDR2: SGDLS, YYNGEE. The CDR3 loop spans 12 amino acids. Deletions cut 0 bases from V and 9 bases from J, with 9 bases between. The CDR3 DNA sequence: TGTGCCAGCAGCGTAGGGACATCGGCCCAGTACTTC. As protein: CASSVGTSAQYF.

This clonotype was found many times. V gene TRBV2 combines with J gene TRBJ1-1, with a tentative D call TRBD1 (6 bases). The germline V gene encodes CDR1 SNHLY and CDR2 FYNNEI. V dropped 1 base and J dropped 3 bases, with 15 bases sitting between them. The length of the CDR3 is 16 residues. CDR3 DNA: TGTGCCAGCAGTGAAGGGGTGGGGGGCGGTCACACTGAAGCTTTCTTT. Protein product: CASSEGVGGGHTEAFF. Full variable domain (remainder filled in from reference TRBV2 and TRBJ1-1): EPEVTQTPSHQVTQMGQEVILRCVPISNHLYFYWYRQILGQKVEFLVSFYNNEISEKSEIFDDQFSVERPDGSNFTLKIRSTKLEDSAMYFCASSEGVGGGHTEAFFGQGTRLTVV.

The chain uses TRBV7-9 and TRBJ1-5, with 7 bases matching TRBD1. This CDR3 is built from 15 residues. V shed 5 bases, J shed 2 bases, and the junction held 6 bases outside the gene matches. From germline, CDR1 is SEHNR and CDR2 FQNEAQ (reference sequence). CDR3 protein: CASSPGTAGNQPQHF. In DNA, the CDR3 is TGTGCCAGCAGCCCGGGGACAGCGGGCAATCAGCCCCAGCATTTT.

V usage is TRBV9 and J usage is TRBJ2-5, with D uncertain. CDR3 length: 15 residues. Germline-derived CDR1 and CDR2 are SGDLS and YYNGEE. The V gene lost 4 bases and the J gene lost 0 bases, with 13 bases spanning the gap. This CDR3 is CASSTSGGNQETQYF. In DNA form, the CDR3 reads TGTGCCAGCAGCACTTCGGGCGGCAACCAAGAGACCCAGTACTTC.

This clonotype was detected many times. The rearrangement joins TRBV4-3 to TRBJ2-7, with a weak D call TRBD2 (7 bases). Germline V gene data show CDR1 as LGHNA and CDR2 as YSLEER. The CDR3 contains 15 residues. V shed 0 bases and J shed 3 bases, with 12 bases lying between them. This CDR3 reads CASSQDSGGRYEQYF. The DNA for the CDR3 is TGCGCCAGCAGCCAAGATTCGGGGGGCCGCTACGAGCAGTACTTC.

This clonotype was seen many times. The V call is TRBV11-2, the J call TRBJ2-7; the match to TRBD2 covers 12 bases. CDR1 and CDR2 (germline): SGHAT, FQNNGV. This CDR3 is built from 19 residues. Trimming took 1 base from V and 3 from J; bases not matched to a gene: 13. In DNA form, the CDR3 reads TGTGCCAGCAGCTTAGTTCGGGCTAGCGGGAGGGCTTCAATCTACGAGCAGTACTTC. Its translation is CASSLVRASGRASIYEQYF.

The chain's CDR3 is CASSLGARGGSPLHF. The CDR3 DNA is TGTGCCAGCAGTTTAGGGGCCAGGGGCGGTTCACCCCTCCACTTT. The chain couples TRBV12-3 or TRBV12-4 to TRBJ1-6, with D perhaps matching TRBD1 (6 bases). Trimming took 1 base from V and 9 from J, leaving 13 bases between them. The CDR3 loop spans 15 amino acids.

This clonotype was counted a few times. The CDR3 nucleotides are TGTGCCAGCAGTTACTCATTTCCGGGACAGACGAACACCGGGGAGCTGTTTTTT. This translates into CASSYSFPGQTNTGELFF. The chain uses TRBV6-2 or TRBV6-3 and TRBJ2-2; TRBD1 agrees at 7 bases. After removal of 0 bases from V and 0 bases from J, the junction contained 7 bases not matched to a gene. Germline CDR1 and CDR2: MNHEY and SVGEGT. This CDR3 has 18 amino acids.

This clonotype showed up many times. This sequence joins TRBV18 and TRBJ2-7; D uncertain. The CDR3 sequence is 15 residues long. Between the trimmed V and J ends, which lost 3 bases and 4 bases, there was a span of 16 bases. Germline V gene data show CDR1 as KGHSH and CDR2 as LQKENI. This CDR3 is CASSPRLQVGYEQYF. The CDR3 DNA follows: TGTGCCAGCTCACCCCGGTTGCAGGTGGGGTACGAGCAGTACTTC.